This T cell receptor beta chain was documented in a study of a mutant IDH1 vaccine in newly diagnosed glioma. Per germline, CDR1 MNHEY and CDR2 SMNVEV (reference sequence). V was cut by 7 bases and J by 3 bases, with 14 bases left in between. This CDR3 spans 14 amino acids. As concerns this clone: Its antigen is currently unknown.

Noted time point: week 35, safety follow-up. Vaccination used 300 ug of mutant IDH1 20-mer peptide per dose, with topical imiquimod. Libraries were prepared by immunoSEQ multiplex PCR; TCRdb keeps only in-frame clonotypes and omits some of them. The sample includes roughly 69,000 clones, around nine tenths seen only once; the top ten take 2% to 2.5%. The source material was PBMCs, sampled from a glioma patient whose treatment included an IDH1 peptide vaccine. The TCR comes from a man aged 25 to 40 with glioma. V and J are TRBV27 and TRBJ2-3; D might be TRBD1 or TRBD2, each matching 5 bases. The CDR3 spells CASTWGTMTDTQYF. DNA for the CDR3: TGTGCCAGCACCTGGGGGACGATGACAGATACGCAGTATTTT.